One and the same sample provided the 13 T cell receptor beta chains below, sequenced in a study of T cells after yellow fever vaccination. TCRdb processed the 5' RACE reads anew with MiXCR; each CDR3 protein has one entry. In the table there are 450,000 to 600,000 distinct CDR3 sequences, about a sixth of which are singletons. Material: PBMCs, obtained 5 to 6 days after the first yellow fever vaccination. The receptors originated from a man younger than 35 who received the YFV17D yellow fever vaccine.

A few counts support this clonotype. This chain connects TRBV6-2 or TRBV6-3 to TRBJ2-1; TRBD2 aligns across 11 bases. The CDR3 consists of 17 residues. The germline gives CDR1 MNHEY, CDR2 SVGEGT. V lost 5 bases, J lost 1 base, and 7 bases stayed unmatched. CDR3 residues: CASSISGGGYSYNEQFF. CDR3 DNA sequence: TGTGCCAGCAGTATTAGCGGGGGGGGCTATTCCTACAATGAGCAGTTCTTC.

This clonotype was observed a handful of times. V gene TRBV6-1 combines with J gene TRBJ2-7; 11 bases agree with TRBD1. J gave up 6 bases and V 6 bases, and 10 bases lay outside the gene matches. The germline V gene encodes CDR1 MNHNS and CDR2 SASEGT. The CDR3 is 15 residues long. The CDR3, as DNA: TGTGCCAGCAGACCCACGGGACAGGGGGTATCCGAGCAGTACTTC. It translates to CASRPTGQGVSEQYF.

The V call is TRBV12-3 or TRBV12-4, the J call TRBJ2-2; D might be TRBD2 (6 bases). Trimming removed 11 bases from V and 5 bases from J, with 15 bases in between. The CDR3 is 13 amino acids. The DNA for the CDR3 is TGTGCCGGGAGGAGGCCGGGGACCGGGGAGCTGTTTTTT. This gives the protein CAGRRPGTGELFF.

The table lists this clonotype with a few counts. The chain is built from TRBV7-3 and TRBJ2-1; D could derive from TRBD1 or TRBD2 (5 bases each). This CDR3 is 17 amino acids long. Germline V lookup: CDR1 SGHTA, CDR2 FQGTGA. Trimming stripped 5 bases from V and 5 bases from J, with 22 bases between. The CDR3 bases are TGTGCCAGCAGCCCCGTATCCGGGACCTGGGGGAACAATGAGCAGTTCTTC. It yields the protein CASSPVSGTWGNNEQFF.

The table lists this clonotype with a few counts. The chain carries TRBV12-3 or TRBV12-4 and TRBJ1-1; no definite D call. The CDR3 runs to 15 residues. V was trimmed by 4 bases and J by 1 base, leaving 13 bases between them. Here the CDR3 DNA reads TGTGCCAGCAGTTCGATGAACACCGAGAACACTGAAGCTTTCTTT. Residues: CASSSMNTENTEAFF.

The V gene is TRBV12-5, the J gene TRBJ2-1; D is unclear. The germline V gene encodes CDR1 LGHNT and CDR2 FRNRAP. This CDR3 region has 12 residues. V lost 2 bases and J lost 11, with 10 bases in between. The CDR3 coding sequence is TGTGCTAGTGGTTTGCCCGGTAGTCAGCAGTTCTTC. This sequence encodes CASGLPGSQQFF.

The chain uses TRBV10-3 and TRBJ1-2; D uncertain. Looked up from germline, CDR1 is ENHRY and CDR2 is SYGVKD. CDR3 length: 13 residues. V was shortened by 10 bases and J by 6 bases, with 18 bases between the two germline ends. CDR3 bases: TGTGCCAGCCAGAGTCAGGTCGCTGATGGCTACACCTTC. This gives the protein CASQSQVADGYTF.

The genes are TRBV29-1 and TRBJ2-3; perhaps TRBD2 as D (6 bases). The CDR3 length is 17 residues. The V end lost 1 base, the J end lost 1 base, and 18 bases lay between the germline ends. The germline V gene encodes CDR1 SQVTM and CDR2 ANQGSEA. DNA for the CDR3: TGCAGCGTTGAAGGGGAGGAGGAGGGTCAGGGCACAGATACGCAGTATTTT. Protein product: CSVEGEEEGQGTDTQYF.

In its sample, this clonotype was seen a few times. This chain uses TRBV27 with TRBJ2-1; 7 bases fit TRBD2. Germline V gene data show CDR1 as MNHEY and CDR2 as SMNVEV (reference sequence). The J segment lost 2 bases and the V segment lost 6 bases, leaving 4 bases of the junction unmatched. The CDR3 covers 14 residues. CDR3 protein: CASRPSGTYNEQFF. CDR3 bases: TGTGCCAGCAGACCTAGCGGAACCTACAATGAGCAGTTCTTC.

This clonotype was seen many times. This chain links TRBV11-2 with TRBJ2-3; D remains ambiguous. V was pared by 6 bases and J by 4 bases, with 8 bases between. The CDR3 totals 12 residues. From germline, CDR1 is SGHAT and CDR2 FQNNGV. CDR3 in DNA: TGTGCCAGCAGTCCCCAGGCAGATACGCAGTATTTT. It specifies CASSPQADTQYF.

The chain couples TRBV5-1 to TRBJ1-2, with D possibly TRBD1 on 6 matching bases. V lost 4 bases, J lost 1 base, and 14 bases lay in between. This CDR3 is built from 15 residues. Germline V gene lookup returns CDR1 SGHRS and CDR2 YFSETQ. The CDR3 spells CASSPGQSLNYGYTF. CDR3 DNA: TGCGCCAGCAGCCCGGGACAAAGCCTTAACTATGGCTACACCTTC.

The V and J genes are TRBV7-9 and TRBJ1-2; 7 bases agree with TRBD1. CDR1 SEHNR and CDR2 FQNEAQ come from the germline V gene (reference sequence). Germline trimming cut 5 bases from V and 0 bases from J; bases unmatched to any gene: 6. There are 15 residues in the CDR3. CDR3 sequence (DNA): TGTGCCAGCAGCCCCCTAGGGGGCCCTAACTATGGCTACACCTTC. Protein product: CASSPLGGPNYGYTF.

This clonotype was counted a few times. The genes are TRBV11-2 and TRBJ2-2; D gene ambiguous. Germline V gives CDR1 SGHAT, CDR2 FQNNGV. There are 17 residues in the CDR3. V was shortened by 4 bases and J by 1 base, with 16 bases between the two germline ends. The CDR3 DNA reads as TGTGCCAGCAGCTCCTTTACAGTATTCGTGAACACCGGGGAGCTGTTTTTT. Translating it yields CASSSFTVFVNTGELFF.